The T cell receptor (beta chain) described here comes from a study of cytomegalovirus exposure and HLA in healthy donors. The PCR used 60 Vbeta and 13 Jbeta primers. Sequencing used immunoSEQ multiplex PCR; TCRdb keeps in-frame clones, though not all of them. The table includes 160,000 or so clones, around 69% detected once. Germline assignment: CDR1 MDHEN and CDR2 SYDVKM. The V and J ends lost 6 bases and 4 bases respectively, with 16 bases between them. The CDR3 consists of 15 residues. In regard to this clone: Its target is unknown.

The study's findings and limits: For most subjects, TCR beta sequences were reported to predict HLA-A and HLA-B alleles with accuracy. Reported results showed that the classifier diagnosed cytomegalovirus status with high specificity and sensitivity. A cluster of highly shared sequence variants was likely a sequencing artifact. A later analysis found most CMV-associated TCR beta chains apparently HLA-restricted.

The chain couples TRBV28 to TRBJ1-5, with D perhaps matching TRBD1 (6 bases). Source material: PBMCs. This sequence was found in a man in his fifties or sixties in good health and CMV-seronegative. The CDR3 region has the DNA TGTGCCAGCAGGGAGGGGGGGGCTGGGAATCAGCCCCAGCATTTT. Amino acids: CASREGGAGNQPQHF.